Here is one T cell receptor (beta chain) with its context. The record originates from a study of cytomegalovirus exposure and HLA in healthy donors. CDR3 size: 15 residues. The trim removed 1 base at V and 5 bases at J, leaving 2 bases unmatched. Germline assignment: CDR1 LNHDA and CDR2 SQIVND (reference sequence). With 60 Vbeta and 13 Jbeta primers, the PCR was carried out. Per the study methods: Per a later analysis, the number of unique TCR beta chains was about 78 million, of which roughly 11 million were shared. Generated by immunoSEQ multiplex PCR, the TCRdb table keeps only in-frame clones and is missing some. V, J and clone size derive from that table, while D and trimming were established from the DNA sequence. The data contain some 130,000 clones, roughly three quarters of them singletons.

This sequence originates from a man aged 25-40 years in good health and CMV-seronegative. The chain combines TRBV19 with TRBJ2-1, with TRBD1 identical over 10 bases. The sample consisted of PBMCs. Here the CDR3 reads CASSIGDRGNNEQFF. CDR3 nucleotides: TGTGCCAGTAGTATAGGGGACAGGGGCAACAATGAGCAGTTCTTC.